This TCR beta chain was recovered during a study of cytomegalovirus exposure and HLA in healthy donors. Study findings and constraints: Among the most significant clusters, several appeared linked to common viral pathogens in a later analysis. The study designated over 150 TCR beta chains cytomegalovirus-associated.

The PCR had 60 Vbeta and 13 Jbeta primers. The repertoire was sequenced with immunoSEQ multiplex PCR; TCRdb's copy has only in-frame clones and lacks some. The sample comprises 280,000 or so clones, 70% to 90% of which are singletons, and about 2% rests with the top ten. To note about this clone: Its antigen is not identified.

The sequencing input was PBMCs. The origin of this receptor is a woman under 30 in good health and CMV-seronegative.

The CDR3 loop is CASRPTTGGTYGYTF. The CDR3 DNA reads as TGCGCCAGCAGACCGACCACCGGGGGAACCTATGGCTACACCTTC. The chain is built from TRBV5-1 and TRBJ1-2; perhaps TRBD1 as D (5 bases). The V end lost 5 bases, the J end lost 4 bases, and 18 bases lay between the germline ends. The germline gives CDR1 SGHRS, CDR2 YFSETQ. The CDR3 spans 15 residues.